Following are 15 T cell receptor beta chains from one sample sequenced in a study of blood T cells in healthy people across ages. Primed by a sample-barcoded 5' primer and a J-beta primer mix, a second PCR proceeded for about 6 to 11 cycles. One entry per CDR3 protein, called by TCRdb with MiXCR from the 5' RACE reads. The sample lists 800,000 or so distinct CDR3 sequences; 25% were seen once. The sample was also reused in another study, on T cells of mothers and their children.

Sequences were obtained from blood. The receptor source for this set is a boy younger than 18 in good health.

This clonotype was seen ten or more times. The chain couples TRBV14 to TRBJ1-2; possible D gene TRBD1, 5 bases. The germline V gene encodes CDR1 SGHDN and CDR2 FVKESK. The ends were cut back, 1 base at V and 7 bases at J, with 10 bases in the middle. This CDR3 is 13 amino acids long. The CDR3 sequence: CASSQAGRRGYTF. CDR3 sequence (DNA): TGTGCCAGCAGCCAAGCAGGGCGCCGTGGCTACACCTTC. Using reference TRBV14 and TRBJ1-2 for the parts outside the CDR3, the full variable domain is EAGVTQFPSHSVIEKGQTVTLRCDPISGHDNLYWYRRVMGKEIKFLLHFVKESKQDESGMPNNRFLAERTGGTYSTLKVQPAELEDSGVYFCASSQAGRRGYTFGSGTRLTVV.

The rearrangement joins TRBV20-1 to TRBJ2-1, with 7 bases aligning to TRBD2. Per the germline V gene, CDR1 is DFQATT and CDR2 is SNEGSKA (reference sequence). The CDR3 is 14 residues long. V gave up 3 bases and J gave up 7 bases; unmatched junction bases: 9. CDR3 sequence: CSARTPWGGNEQFF. The CDR3 region has the DNA TGCAGTGCTAGGACCCCATGGGGGGGAAATGAGCAGTTCTTC.

This clonotype was counted between two and nine times. The gene calls are TRBV27 and TRBJ2-5; D gene uncertain. Germline V gene sequence: CDR1 MNHEY, CDR2 SMNVEV (reference sequence). CDR3 size: 12 residues. The V end was cut by 8 bases, the J end by 6 bases, with 13 bases between. The CDR3 reads CASGEGFKTQYF. The DNA for the CDR3 is TGTGCCAGCGGCGAAGGTTTCAAGACCCAGTACTTC.

The chain is built from TRBV7-2 and TRBJ1-1; 9 nucleotides agree with TRBD1. J was trimmed by 3 bases and V by 4 bases; bases with no gene match: 21. CDR1 is SGHTA, CDR2 FQGNSA, per germline. The CDR3 is made up of 20 amino acids. The CDR3 nucleotides read TGTGCCAGCAGCTCCCCGGGGCTCGCGGGACAGGGTATTACGGACACTGAAGCTTTCTTT. It encodes CASSSPGLAGQGITDTEAFF.

This clonotype is judged medium-sized. The chain links TRBV20-1 to TRBJ2-5; 11 bases are a match to TRBD2. V was clipped by 2 bases and J by 2 bases; unmatched bases: 13. The germline V gene encodes CDR1 DFQATT and CDR2 SNEGSKA (reference sequence). The CDR3 runs to 18 residues. CDR3 in amino acids: CSARQVGLAGPLQETQYF. CDR3 coding DNA: TGCAGTGCTAGACAGGTCGGACTAGCGGGCCCCCTGCAAGAGACCCAGTACTTC.

The V and J genes are TRBV28 and TRBJ1-1, with a weak D call TRBD1 (6 bases). The germline V and J ends were trimmed by 6 bases and 1 base, with 15 bases remaining between them. CDR1 MDHEN and CDR2 SYDVKM come from the germline V gene. The CDR3 runs to 15 residues. This CDR3 reads CASRDGTSRNTEAFF. The CDR3 DNA reads TGTGCCAGCAGGGACGGGACATCTAGGAACACTGAAGCTTTCTTT.

Of note for this clonotype: Possible read error: a much larger clone is one base away. The CDR3 reads CSARAYQETQYF. For the CDR3, the DNA is TGCAGTGCTAGAGCGTACCAAGAGACCCAGTACTTC. The J gene is TRBJ2-5, the V gene TRBV20-1; no definite D call. Germline CDR1 is DFQATT and CDR2 is SNEGSKA (reference sequence). V gave up 1 base and J gave up 0 bases, with 3 bases separating them. This CDR3 spans 12 amino acids.

The chain couples TRBV29-1 to TRBJ1-2; D call uncertain. CDR3 length: 12 amino acids. The germline gives CDR1 SQVTM, CDR2 ANQGSEA. Trimming took off 6 bases at V and 1 base at J, with 9 bases between the two ends. CDR3 sequence reads: CSVIHINYGYTF. The CDR3 DNA follows: TGCAGCGTCATACATATTAACTATGGCTACACCTTC.

This clonotype was detected a few times. The junction does not match germline at one end; this may be a read error. The chain carries TRBV28 and TRBJ2-1; a possible D gene is TRBD2 (6 bases). This CDR3 has 15 residues. The germline V gene encodes CDR1 MDHEN and CDR2 SYDVKM. CDR3 region: CAGRRPGLNYNEQFF. Written as DNA, the CDR3 is TGTGCCGGCAGGCGCCCGGGACTTAACTACAATGAGCAGTTCTTC.

This clonotype was seen repeatedly, ten times or more. The chain couples TRBV6-6 to TRBJ2-5; D is undetermined. The V end lost 0 bases, the J end lost 4 bases, and 3 bases lay between the germline ends. Germline loops: CDR1 MNHNY, CDR2 SVGAGI (reference sequence). The CDR3 has 12 amino acids. The CDR3 loop reads CASSYSGETQYF. The CDR3 DNA reads TGTGCCAGCAGTTACTCGGGAGAGACCCAGTACTTC.

This clonotype was counted only a few times. The chain links TRBV3-1 to TRBJ2-5, with 7 nucleotides matching TRBD2. Germline lookup yields CDR1 LGHDT and CDR2 YNNKEL (reference sequence). The CDR3 extends over 16 amino acids. J lost 6 bases, V lost 1 base, and 11 bases had no gene match. The CDR3 sequence: CASSQGGGTPQKTQYF. In DNA form, the CDR3 reads TGTGCCAGCAGCCAAGGGGGGGGTACCCCTCAGAAGACCCAGTACTTC.

This clonotype was seen only a few times. CDR3 loop: CASSPAGALNQPQHF. For the CDR3, the DNA is TGTGCCAGCAGCCCTGCTGGGGCCCTCAATCAGCCCCAGCATTTT. V is TRBV7-9 and J is TRBJ1-5; TRBD1 might be the D (5 bases). CDR3 length equals 15 residues. V was clipped by 5 bases and J by 3 bases, with 14 bases between them. Germline lookup yields CDR1 SEHNR and CDR2 FQNEAQ (reference sequence). Supplemented by reference TRBV7-9 and TRBJ1-5, the full variable domain reads DTGVSQNPRHKITKRGQNVTFRCDPISEHNRLYWYRQTLGQGPEFLTYFQNEAQLEKSRLLSDRFSAERPKGSFSTLEIQRTEQGDSAMYLCASSPAGALNQPQHFGDGTRLSIL.

The chain recombines TRBV6-2 or TRBV6-3 with TRBJ2-5; D unresolved. V was cut by 5 bases and J by 5 bases, with 9 bases left in between. There are 12 residues in the CDR3. Germline V gene sequence: CDR1 MNHEY, CDR2 SVGEGT. CDR3 coding DNA: TGTGCCAGCAGTAAGGTAGTGGAGACCCAGTACTTC. This codes for CASSKVVETQYF.

V usage is TRBV14 and J usage is TRBJ2-5; unclear D gene. The CDR3 contains 13 residues. CDR1 SGHDN and CDR2 FVKESK come from the germline V gene. V lost 3 bases and J 10 bases, leaving 15 bases between the germline ends. DNA for the CDR3: TGTGCCAGCAGCCACGCCCAGTTGGGTGTCCAGTACTTC. It translates to CASSHAQLGVQYF.

This rearrangement joins TRBV7-9 to TRBJ2-7; D unclear. Germline values: CDR1 SEHNR, CDR2 FQNEAQ (reference sequence). The CDR3 loop spans 14 amino acids. V was trimmed by 2 bases and J by 5 bases, leaving 13 bases between them. For the CDR3, the DNA is TGTGCCAGCAGCTTATCGGAGCGTCCCAACGAGCAGTACTTC. Amino acids: CASSLSERPNEQYF. The whole variable domain, remainder taken from reference TRBV7-9 and TRBJ2-7, is DTGVSQNPRHKITKRGQNVTFRCDPISEHNRLYWYRQTLGQGPEFLTYFQNEAQLEKSRLLSDRFSAERPKGSFSTLEIQRTEQGDSAMYLCASSLSERPNEQYFGPGTRLTVT.